A single sample is the source of the 28 T cell receptor beta chains below, sequenced in a study of cytomegalovirus exposure and HLA in healthy donors. The study ran its PCR with 60 Vbeta and 13 Jbeta primers. Clones were read by immunoSEQ multiplex PCR, and TCRdb kept only the in-frame ones, dropping some. The sample includes some 56,000 clones. The sample taken for sequencing was PBMCs. The receptors originated from a woman aged 25 to 39 in good health and CMV-seropositive.

The rearrangement links TRBV5-1 to TRBJ1-1; D gene unclear. The V gene's germline CDR1 is SGHRS and CDR2 YFSETQ. Trimming cost V 2 bases and J 5 bases, with 10 bases left between them. The CDR3 contains 13 residues. CDR3 bases: TGCGCCAGCAGCTTCGGGGTGGGAACTGAAGCTTTCTTT. Its translation: CASSFGVGTEAFF.

The chain joins TRBV11-2 to TRBJ1-4; the D is unclear. The CDR3 spans 15 residues. V was shortened by 1 base and J by 3 bases, with 9 bases between the two germline ends. CDR1 SGHAT and CDR2 FQNNGV come from the germline V gene. CDR3 region: CASSLASIPNEKLFF. In DNA, the CDR3 is TGTGCCAGCAGCTTAGCCTCTATCCCTAATGAAAAACTGTTTTTT.

This chain connects TRBV28 to TRBJ1-2, with a weak D call TRBD1 (6 bases). The CDR3 is 14 amino acids. Germline CDR1 MDHEN, CDR2 SYDVKM. V shed 6 bases and J shed 4 bases, with 15 bases lying between them. This CDR3 reads CASSFGGRSYGYTF. As DNA, the CDR3 is TGTGCCAGCAGCTTTGGGGGCAGAAGCTATGGCTACACCTTC.

The V call is TRBV28, the J call TRBJ1-1, with TRBD1 matching 9 bases. The CDR3 length is 15 residues. Germline V gene lookup returns CDR1 MDHEN and CDR2 SYDVKM. With V trimmed by 3 bases and J by 1 base, 3 bases remained unmatched. In DNA form, the CDR3 reads TGTGCCAGCAGTTTCCTGGGACAGGGGAACACTGAAGCTTTCTTT. Translating gives CASSFLGQGNTEAFF.

This chain joins TRBV16 and TRBJ1-1; the D gene is possibly TRBD1 (5 bases). Trimming left V 7 bases short and J 2 bases short, with 17 bases between. CDR1 is KGHSY, CDR2 FQNENV, per germline. CDR3 length: 15 residues. The CDR3 DNA sequence: TGTGCCAGCATCCCGGGACTGGAGACAAACACTGAAGCTTTCTTT. Protein: CASIPGLETNTEAFF.

The chain employs TRBV18 and TRBJ2-1; TRBD2 matches at 10 bases. This CDR3 has 14 amino acids. Germline CDR1 reads KGHSH; CDR2 reads LQKENI. Trimming at V came to 4 bases and at J to 9 bases, leaving 6 bases not matched to a gene. The CDR3 reads CASSLGLAAGEQFF. In DNA form, the CDR3 reads TGTGCCAGCTCACTTGGACTAGCGGCGGGTGAGCAGTTCTTC. Looking up the rest from reference TRBV18 and TRBJ2-1 gives the full variable domain: NAGVMQNPRHLVRRRGQEARLRCSPMKGHSHVYWYRQLPEEGLKFMVYLQKENIIDESGMPKERFSAEFPKEGPSILRIQQVVRGDSAAYFCASSLGLAAGEQFFGPGTRLTVL.

The CDR3 coding sequence is TGTGCCAGCACCACTCTCCGTGACAGGGGCACTGAAGCTTTCTTT. This translates into CASTTLRDRGTEAFF. V usage is TRBV7-9 and J usage is TRBJ1-1; TRBD1 aligns across 8 bases. This CDR3 has 15 amino acids. V was clipped by 7 bases and J by 4 bases; unmatched bases: 11. The germline V gene has CDR1 SEHNR and CDR2 FQNEAQ (reference sequence).

The gene calls are TRBV10-1 and TRBJ2-1, with 11 nucleotides matching TRBD2. The CDR3 loop spans 17 amino acids. J gave up 8 bases and V 5 bases, and 14 bases lay outside the gene matches. Germline values: CDR1 WNHNN, CDR2 SYGVQD (reference sequence). The CDR3 DNA is TGCGCCAGCAGTCCCGACCTTAGCGGGAGGGCCTCGGATGAGCAGTTCTTC. This translates into CASSPDLSGRASDEQFF.

This chain connects TRBV27 to TRBJ2-7; TRBD1 aligns across 7 bases. This CDR3 is 13 amino acids long. The trim removed 5 bases at V and 2 bases at J, leaving 3 bases unmatched. The germline gives CDR1 MNHEY, CDR2 SMNVEV (reference sequence). The CDR3 spells CASSPGQTYEQYF. The CDR3 coding sequence is TGTGCCAGCAGTCCGGGACAGACCTACGAGCAGTACTTC.

The chain has TRBV6-1 and TRBJ1-5; a weak D match, TRBD1 (5 bases). The germline V gene has CDR1 MNHNS and CDR2 SASEGT. V lost 0 bases and J lost 4, with 13 bases in between. This CDR3 contains 16 residues. The CDR3 DNA reads as TGTGCCAGCAGTGAAGCGGCGGGGGGAGGGAATCAGCCCCAGCATTTT. Translation: CASSEAAGGGNQPQHF.

This chain's CDR3 is CSARGEDREYF. CDR3 DNA: TGCAGTGCTAGAGGGGAGGACAGGGAGTACTTC. The chain uses TRBV20-1 and TRBJ2-7; 8 positions agree with TRBD1. CDR1 is DFQATT and CDR2 is SNEGSKA in the germline V gene (reference sequence). This CDR3 region has 11 residues. V shed 1 base and J 11 bases; nucleotides not matched to a gene: 4.

The rearrangement joins TRBV19 to TRBJ2-3; the D gene is possibly TRBD1 (5 bases). Looked up from germline, CDR1 is LNHDA and CDR2 is SQIVND (reference sequence). This CDR3 is built from 14 residues. The V gene lost 3 bases and the J gene lost 4 bases, with 11 bases spanning the gap. The CDR3 reads CASSIKVGADTQYF. The CDR3, as DNA: TGTGCCAGTAGTATTAAGGTAGGGGCAGATACGCAGTATTTT.

The chain has TRBV5-6 and TRBJ2-7; TRBD1 might be the D (6 bases). V gave up 2 bases and J gave up 1 base, with 10 bases separating them. The CDR3 is 14 residues long. The V gene's germline CDR1 is SGHDT and CDR2 YYEEEE. CDR3 bases: TGTGCCAGCAGCTTACAGGGTCTGTCCTACGAGCAGTACTTC. As protein: CASSLQGLSYEQYF.

CDR3 nucleotides: TGCAGCGTTTCCGACAGGGGTAACATTCAGTACTTC. Its protein is CSVSDRGNIQYF. This chain uses TRBV29-1 with TRBJ2-4; 8 positions agree with TRBD1. The CDR3 extends over 12 amino acids. V was clipped by 5 bases and J by 7 bases; unmatched bases: 4. Per germline, CDR1 SQVTM and CDR2 ANQGSEA.

This sequence joins TRBV13 and TRBJ2-1; maybe TRBD2 (5 bases). Germline V CDR1 and CDR2: PRHDT, FYEKMQ (reference sequence). The CDR3 sequence is 12 residues long. Between the trimmed V and J ends, which lost 5 bases and 6 bases, there was a span of 8 bases. The CDR3 protein is CASSRRGNEQFF. CDR3 sequence (DNA): TGTGCCAGCAGCCGACGGGGCAATGAGCAGTTCTTC.

The chain has TRBV9 and TRBJ2-1; 8 bases are shared with TRBD2. The CDR3 totals 16 residues. V lost 0 bases, J lost 7 bases, and 9 bases stayed unmatched. Germline CDR1 reads SGDLS; CDR2 reads YYNGEE. The DNA of the CDR3 is TGTGCCAGCAGCGTAGAGGTCGGGAGGGCCCAGAATGAGCAGTTCTTC. This translates into CASSVEVGRAQNEQFF.

CDR3 in amino acids: CASSLGTVNEKLFF. CDR3 bases: TGCGCCAGCAGCTTGGGGACAGTGAATGAAAAACTGTTTTTT. V gene TRBV5-1 combines with J gene TRBJ1-4; D may be TRBD1 (6 bases). The CDR3 runs 14 residues. V dropped 0 bases and J dropped 5 bases, with 8 bases sitting between them. Germline CDR1 reads SGHRS; CDR2 reads YFSETQ.

The V and J genes are TRBV11-2 and TRBJ2-1; possible D gene TRBD2, 6 bases. Germline V gene data show CDR1 as SGHAT and CDR2 as FQNNGV. This CDR3 contains 16 residues. V was pared by 6 bases and J by 1 base, with 16 bases between. The CDR3 nucleotides are TGTGCCAGCAGGCCCCGCGGTGGGAGGTCCTACAATGAGCAGTTCTTC. Protein product: CASRPRGGRSYNEQFF.

The chain links TRBV30 to TRBJ2-7; TRBD1 agrees at 9 bases. The trim removed 0 bases at V and 6 bases at J, leaving 3 bases unmatched. Germline lookup yields CDR1 GTSNPN and CDR2 SVGIG (reference sequence). CDR3 length: 13 residues. The chain's CDR3 is CAWSVGTGSEQYF. The CDR3 DNA reads as TGTGCCTGGAGTGTTGGGACAGGGTCCGAGCAGTACTTC.

The rearrangement links TRBV6-6 to TRBJ2-7; possible D gene TRBD2, 6 bases. Germline V lookup: CDR1 MNHNY, CDR2 SVGAGI (reference sequence). The V end lost 5 bases, the J end lost 4 bases, and 18 bases lay between the germline ends. This CDR3 comprises 15 residues. DNA of the CDR3: TGTGCCAGCAGTGTCCGGGACTCCCGAGTATACGAGCAGTACTTC. This sequence encodes CASSVRDSRVYEQYF.

The V and J genes are TRBV5-1 and TRBJ2-5; weak D call: TRBD1 (6 bases). The CDR3 runs 14 residues. The V and J ends lost 0 bases and 9 bases respectively, with 15 bases between them. Germline V gene lookup returns CDR1 SGHRS and CDR2 YFSETQ. CDR3: CASSLDRVYVSQYF. The CDR3 nucleotides read TGCGCCAGCAGCTTGGACAGGGTATATGTGTCCCAGTACTTC.

V gene TRBV5-1 combines with J gene TRBJ2-1, with 7 bases lining up with TRBD1. Unmatched junction bases numbered 1, after V lost 0 bases and J lost 4 bases. Germline V gene lookup returns CDR1 SGHRS and CDR2 YFSETQ. The CDR3 is 14 amino acids. CDR3 coding DNA: TGCGCCAGCAGCTTGGACAGGGGATACAATGAGCAGTTCTTC. Protein sequence: CASSLDRGYNEQFF.

This chain links TRBV9 with TRBJ2-5; D not certain. CDR3 length: 14 amino acids. The germline gives CDR1 SGDLS, CDR2 YYNGEE. Trimming left V 0 bases short and J 2 bases short, with 8 bases between. For the CDR3, the DNA is TGTGCCAGCAGCGTAGGCGTTAGTCAAGAGACCCAGTACTTC. Translation: CASSVGVSQETQYF. Drawing the rest from reference TRBV9 and TRBJ2-5, the complete variable domain is DSGVTQTPKHLITATGQRVTLRCSPRSGDLSVYWYQQSLDQGLQFLIQYYNGEERAKGNILERFSAQQFPDLHSELNLSSLELGDSALYFCASSVGVSQETQYFGPGTRLLVL.

V usage is TRBV18 and J usage is TRBJ1-5, with D possibly matching TRBD1 (6 bases). Looked up from germline, CDR1 is KGHSH and CDR2 is LQKENI. This CDR3 has 17 amino acids. The germline V and J ends were trimmed by 3 bases and 7 bases, with 22 bases remaining between them. The CDR3: CASSPQGTLRVGQPQHF. DNA for the CDR3: TGTGCCAGCTCACCGCAGGGGACGTTGAGGGTGGGGCAGCCCCAGCATTTT. The whole variable domain, remainder taken from reference TRBV18 and TRBJ1-5, is NAGVMQNPRHLVRRRGQEARLRCSPMKGHSHVYWYRQLPEEGLKFMVYLQKENIIDESGMPKERFSAEFPKEGPSILRIQQVVRGDSAAYFCASSPQGTLRVGQPQHFGDGTRLSIL.

The chain employs TRBV25-1 and TRBJ1-1; maybe TRBD1 (6 bases). The CDR3 is 17 residues long. V was cut by 6 bases and J by 4 bases, with 24 bases left in between. Germline CDR1 MGHDK, CDR2 SYGVNS. The CDR3 here is CASSPIPGRGASTEAFF. CDR3 in DNA: TGTGCCAGCAGCCCAATCCCAGGCCGGGGGGCGAGCACTGAAGCTTTCTTT.

The CDR3 here is CASSLVGGASGEQYF. The CDR3 DNA is TGCGCCAGCAGCTTGGTGGGGGGGGCCTCGGGCGAGCAGTACTTC. This sequence joins TRBV5-1 and TRBJ2-7, with D possibly matching TRBD2 (7 bases). Germline V lookup: CDR1 SGHRS, CDR2 YFSETQ. V lost 0 bases, J lost 6 bases, and 16 bases lay in between. The CDR3 contains 15 residues.

The chain combines TRBV21-1 with TRBJ1-5; the table gives TRBD1 as D, unverified against the DNA. TRBV21-1 is annotated as a pseudogene. The CDR3 spans 17 residues. The CDR3 region is CASFRQSRYNSNQPQHF. The CDR3 DNA is TGTGCCAGCTTTCGACAGAGTCGATATAATAGCAATCAGCCCCAGCATTTT.

The chain is built from TRBV27 and TRBJ1-1; 9 nucleotides line up with TRBD1. J was trimmed by 4 bases and V by 5 bases; bases with no gene match: 5. The length of the CDR3 is 14 residues. Germline CDR1 MNHEY, CDR2 SMNVEV (reference sequence). The CDR3 loop is CASSPQGAGTEAFF. The DNA of the CDR3 is TGTGCCAGCAGTCCACAGGGGGCCGGCACTGAAGCTTTCTTT.